This TCR beta chain stems from a study of blood T cell repertoires in COVID-19. Study background: Material from acute and convalescent COVID-19 was sourced from the United States, Italy and Spain. Sample material is recorded as cDNA or gDNA derived from T cells, B-cell-depleted T cells, or PBMCs.

In the original processing: Reference gene primer amplification in the assay estimated nucleated cell counts. The data were produced by immunoSEQ multiplex PCR, yet TCRdb's version contains in-frame clones alone and is incomplete. D and trimming come from the DNA, and the V and J calls and clone size come from that table. The sample yields 150,000 or so clones, roughly 93% seen once. The sequence came from a man aged 18 to 29 with acute or convalescent COVID-19. The sequenced material came from peripheral blood.

CDR3 bases: TGTGCTAGTGCCATAGGGGGAAACCCGGGGAGGGACACTGAAGCTTTCTTT. Encoded protein: CASAIGGNPGRDTEAFF. The chain links TRBV12-5 to TRBJ1-1, with D possibly being TRBD1 (6 bases). Between the trimmed V and J ends, which lost 7 bases and 3 bases, there was a span of 24 bases. Germline values: CDR1 LGHNT, CDR2 FRNRAP. The CDR3 contains 17 residues.